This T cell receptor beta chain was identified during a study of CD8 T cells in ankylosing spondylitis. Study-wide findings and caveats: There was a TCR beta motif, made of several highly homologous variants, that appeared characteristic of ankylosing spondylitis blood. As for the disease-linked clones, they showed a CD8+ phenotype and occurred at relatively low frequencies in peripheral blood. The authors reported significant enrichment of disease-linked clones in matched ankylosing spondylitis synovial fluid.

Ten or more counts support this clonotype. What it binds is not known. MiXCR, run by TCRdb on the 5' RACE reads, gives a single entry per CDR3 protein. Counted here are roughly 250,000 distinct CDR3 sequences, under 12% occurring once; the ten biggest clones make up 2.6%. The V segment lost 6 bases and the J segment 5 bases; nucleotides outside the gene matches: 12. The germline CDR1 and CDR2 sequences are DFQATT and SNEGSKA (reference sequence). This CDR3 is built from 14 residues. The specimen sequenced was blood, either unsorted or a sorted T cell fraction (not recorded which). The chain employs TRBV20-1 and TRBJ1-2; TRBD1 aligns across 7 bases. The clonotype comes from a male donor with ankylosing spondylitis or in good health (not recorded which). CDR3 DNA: TGCAGTGCCCGCGGGGACAGTTCCGTTTATGGCTACACCTTC. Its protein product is CSARGDSSVYGYTF.